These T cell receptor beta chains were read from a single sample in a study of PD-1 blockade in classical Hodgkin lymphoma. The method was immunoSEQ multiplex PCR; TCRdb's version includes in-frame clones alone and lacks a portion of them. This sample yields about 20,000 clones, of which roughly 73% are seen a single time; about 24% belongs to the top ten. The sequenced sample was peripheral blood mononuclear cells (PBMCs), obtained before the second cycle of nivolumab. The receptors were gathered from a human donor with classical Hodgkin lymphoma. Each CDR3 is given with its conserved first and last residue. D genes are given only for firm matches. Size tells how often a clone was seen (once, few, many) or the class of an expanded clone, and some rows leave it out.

TGTGCCAGCAGTCCTCCTAGGGCGAACACCGGGGAGCTGTTTTTT	CASSPPRANTGELFF	-	-	TRBV28	TRBJ2-2
TGCGCCAGCAGTGGCCAGTATGGCTACACCTTC	CASSGQYGYTF	-	-	TRBV10-1	TRBJ1-2
TGTGCCAGCAGCGTAGCACTAGCGGGAGTAGGGTCCTACAATGAGCAGTTCTTC	CASSVALAGVGSYNEQFF	TRBD2	-	TRBV9	TRBJ2-1
TGCGCCAGCAGCCAAGCCCGCGACCCATCAAACAGGCATGAGCAGTTCTTC	CASSQARDPSNRHEQFF	-	medium-sized	TRBV4-1	TRBJ2-1
TGTGCCAGCTCACCCGGAAGCGGGTATTCCTACGAGCAGTACTTC	CASSPGSGYSYEQYF	-	-	TRBV18	TRBJ2-7
TGTGCCATCAGTGATCGCTTTCAGGGTTACAATGAGCAGTTCTTC	CAISDRFQGYNEQFF	-	-	TRBV10-3	TRBJ2-1
TGTGCCAGCAGTTACCTCGGGGCTGAAAAACTGTTTTTT	CASSYLGAEKLFF	-	few	TRBV6-5	TRBJ1-4
TGTGCCACCATAAGGGGATTGGGGAATGAGCAGTTCTTC	CATIRGLGNEQFF	-	once	TRBV6-1	TRBJ2-1
TGTGCCACTACCCCCCGGGGACCCCACTACGAGCAGTACTTC	CATTPRGPHYEQYF	-	-	TRBV6-1	TRBJ2-7
TGTGCCACCAGGACGACTAGCGGGTCCTACGAGCAGTACTTC	CATRTTSGSYEQYF	TRBD2	-	TRBV15	TRBJ2-7
TGTGCCAGCAGGCCCTCCGGGACTAGCGCCCTAGCCAAAAACATTCAGTACTTC	CASRPSGTSALAKNIQYF	TRBD2	-	TRBV7-2	TRBJ2-4
TGTGCCAGCAGCCAAGAAGGTTTTTCGGCCTCCGGGGGCTACACCTTC	CASSQEGFSASGGYTF	-	-	TRBV4-2	TRBJ1-2
TGCGCCAGCAGCCACGCCGGGACAGGGTACGAGCAGTACTTC	CASSHAGTGYEQYF	TRBD1	-	TRBV4-1	TRBJ2-7